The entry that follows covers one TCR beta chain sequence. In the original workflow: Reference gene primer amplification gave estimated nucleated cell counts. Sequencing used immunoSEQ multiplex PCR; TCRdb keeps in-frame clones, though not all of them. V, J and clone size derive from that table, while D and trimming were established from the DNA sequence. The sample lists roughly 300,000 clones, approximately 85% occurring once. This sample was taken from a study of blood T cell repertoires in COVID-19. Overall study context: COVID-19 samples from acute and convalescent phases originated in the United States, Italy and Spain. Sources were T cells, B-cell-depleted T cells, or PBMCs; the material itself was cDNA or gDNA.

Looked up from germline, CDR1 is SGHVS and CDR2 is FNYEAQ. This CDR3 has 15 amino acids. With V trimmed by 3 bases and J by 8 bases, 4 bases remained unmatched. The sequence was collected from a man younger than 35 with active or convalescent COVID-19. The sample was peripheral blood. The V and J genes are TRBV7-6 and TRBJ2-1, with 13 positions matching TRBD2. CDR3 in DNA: TGTGCCAGCAGCTTCACTAGCGGGGGGGCCGATGAGCAGTTCTTC. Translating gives CASSFTSGGADEQFF.